This is a list of T cell receptor beta chains from one sample in a study of response to subunit inactivated influenza vaccine. MiXCR, run by TCRdb on the RT-PCR reads, gives a single entry per CDR3 protein. Here the sample spans 500,000 to 550,000 distinct CDR3 sequences, roughly 7.9% being singletons. Sequences were derived from PBMCs from blood, sampled less than 30 months after vaccination. Receptor source: a man between 50 and 70 years old who received an inactivated influenza vaccine. The CDR3 runs from the conserved cysteine through the conserved F or W. The D gene is left open where the match is weak. Not every row has a clone size; where given, it reads once, few, many or a size class.

V	size	D	J	DNA	CDR3
TRBV6-2/TRBV6-3	-	-	TRBJ2-7	TGTGCCAGCAGCCACTACGAGCAGTACTTC	CASSHYEQYF
TRBV5-1	many	TRBD2	TRBJ2-3	TGTGCCTCGTCGCGGGGGGGGAGCACAGATACGCAGTATTTT	CASSRGGSTDTQYF
TRBV20-1	-	-	TRBJ2-5	TGCAGTGGTCGCAGGGAGGAGACCCAGTACTTC	CSGRREETQYF
TRBV12-3/TRBV12-4	many	-	TRBJ2-3	TGTGCCAGCAGTTTAGCGGGGGGCCACCAGACAGATACGCAGTATTTT	CASSLAGGHQTDTQYF
TRBV7-2	-	-	TRBJ2-1	TGTGCCAGCAGCTTAGCGCGACAGGTGAACAATGAGCAGTTCTTC	CASSLARQVNNEQFF
TRBV11-1	few	TRBD2	TRBJ2-7	TGTGCCAGCAGCTTAGCTCTCGCGATCGCGGGAGGGCCGTCTAGCGAGCAGTACTTC	CASSLALAIAGGPSSEQYF
TRBV20-1	-	TRBD1	TRBJ1-1	TGCAGTGCTGGACAGGGGGCCCACACTGAAGCTTTCTTT	CSAGQGAHTEAFF
TRBV7-2	many	-	TRBJ1-1	TGTGCCAGCAGCCCAGGCTTTCACACTGAAGCTTTCTTT	CASSPGFHTEAFF
TRBV7-9	many	-	TRBJ2-1	TGTGCCAGCAGCCCAGGCGGAACCTACAATGAGCAGTTCTTC	CASSPGGTYNEQFF
TRBV12-3/TRBV12-4	-	-	TRBJ1-2	TGTGCCAGCAGTTTGGCCGGGATTAACTATGGCTACACCTTC	CASSLAGINYGYTF
TRBV3-1	few	-	TRBJ2-1	TGTGCCAGCAGCCAATCAGGGGTAGGGGCCAATGAGCAGTTCTTC	CASSQSGVGANEQFF
TRBV2	few	-	TRBJ1-1	TGTGCCAGCATGGGGGCGTACACTGAAGCTTTCTTT	CASMGAYTEAFF
TRBV4-2	few	-	TRBJ1-1	TGTGCCAGCAGCCACTCAGACGGGGACCTTGAAGCTTTCTTT	CASSHSDGDLEAFF
TRBV10-3	few	-	TRBJ1-2	TGTGCCATCAGTGAGTCGAAAGGGGTGCGAGGCTACACCTTC	CAISESKGVRGYTF
TRBV12-3/TRBV12-4	-	-	TRBJ2-7	TGTGCCAGCAGTTTCCAGCGACACTCCTACGAGCAGTACTTC	CASSFQRHSYEQYF
TRBV20-1	few	-	TRBJ2-7	TGCAGTGCTAGTAATTTCAAGGTTTCCCACGAGCAGTACTTC	CSASNFKVSHEQYF
TRBV7-9	-	-	TRBJ2-7	TGTGCCAGCAGACCCGCGGGGGCGAGGAACGAGCAGTACTTC	CASRPAGARNEQYF
TRBV18	-	-	TRBJ1-2	TGTGCCAGCTCACGTCGGAATACCGGGACGGAAACGGGCGGCTACACCTTC	CASSRRNTGTETGGYTF
TRBV20-1	few	TRBD1	TRBJ2-1	TGCAGTGCCGCCGGGACAGGGGGCGTAGAGGAGCAGTTCTTC	CSAAGTGGVEEQFF